These 10 T cell receptor beta chains were all obtained from the same sample, sequenced in a study of T-cell reconstitution after alpha-beta-depleted transplantation in children. The TCRbeta library incorporated unique molecular identifiers. Each CDR3 protein gets one entry after TCRdb re-called the PCR reads with MiXCR. The repertoire consists of 350,000 to 450,000 distinct CDR3 sequences, with 13% occurring once and the leading ten covering 4.3%. This specimen consisted of PBMCs, obtained from the stem cell graft. The receptors shown here come from a human donor who donated a stem cell graft to a child with Fanconi anemia.

The gene calls are TRBV5-1 and TRBJ2-3; 8 bases agree with TRBD2. CDR1 and CDR2 from the germline V gene are SGHRS and YFSETQ. After removal of 0 bases from V and 6 bases from J, the junction contained 9 bases not matched to a gene. This CDR3 has 16 amino acids. CDR3 nucleotide sequence: TGCGCCAGCAGCTTGGCAGCGGGGGAAGCTCCGGATACGCAGTATTTT. This codes for CASSLAAGEAPDTQYF.

This clonotype was seen at least ten times. The CDR3 loop is CASSFSVSEQFF. For the CDR3, the DNA is TGTGCCAGCAGCTTTTCGGTGTCGGAGCAGTTCTTC. The chain uses TRBV7-8 and TRBJ2-1; D not certain. CDR3 size: 12 residues. Germline-derived CDR1 and CDR2 are SGHVS and FQNEAQ. Trimming took 3 bases from V and 10 from J, leaving 10 bases between them.

This clonotype was detected only a few times. The rearrangement links TRBV18 to TRBJ2-7, with D perhaps TRBD1 (5 bases). The V end was cut by 2 bases, the J end by 4 bases, with 12 bases between. The germline gives CDR1 KGHSH, CDR2 LQKENI. CDR3 length: 14 amino acids. CDR3 protein: CASSPTSGPYEQYF. CDR3 DNA sequence: TGTGCCAGCTCACCAACGTCAGGGCCGTACGAGCAGTACTTC.

Concerning this clonotype: This may arise from a read error, as a much more abundant clone is one base away. J is TRBJ2-3 and V is TRBV6-2 or TRBV6-3; D ambiguous. The CDR3 sequence is 11 residues long. The V end lost 2 bases, the J end lost 7 bases, and 4 bases lay between the germline ends. The V gene's germline CDR1 is MNHEY and CDR2 SVGEGT. The CDR3 region is CASSYRNTQYF. CDR3 DNA: TGTGCCAGCAGTTACCGGAATACGCAGTATTTT.

This clonotype was detected many times. The chain employs TRBV5-1 and TRBJ2-3; TRBD1 matches 8 bases. Looked up from germline, CDR1 is SGHRS and CDR2 is YFSETQ. The V gene end was trimmed by 5 bases and the J gene end by 5 bases; junction bases not matched to a gene: 10. The CDR3 contains 15 residues. The CDR3 bases are TGCGCCAGCAGATCGGGCAGGGGGCGCATAGATACGCAGTATTTT. It translates to CASRSGRGRIDTQYF. The entire variable domain, with the rest obtained from reference TRBV5-1 and TRBJ2-3, is as follows: KAGVTQTPRYLIKTRGQQVTLSCSPISGHRSVSWYQQTPGQGLQFLFEYFSETQRNKGNFPGRFSGRQFSNSRSEMNVSTLELGDSALYLCASRSGRGRIDTQYFGPGTRLTVL.

The sample holds a few counts of this clonotype. The chain uses TRBV20-1 and TRBJ2-7; D possibly corresponds to TRBD1 (6 bases). The CDR3 is 12 residues long. Germline CDR1 reads DFQATT; CDR2 reads SNEGSKA (reference sequence). Trimming left V 4 bases short and J 3 bases short, with 10 bases between. The CDR3 loop is CSATRDNYEQYF. CDR3 coding DNA: TGCAGTGCTACCAGGGACAACTACGAGCAGTACTTC.

Only a few counts were recorded for this clonotype. The chain couples TRBV5-1 to TRBJ1-1, with D unresolved. The CDR3 is made up of 15 amino acids. From germline, CDR1 is SGHRS and CDR2 YFSETQ. V lost 3 bases and J 0 bases, leaving 12 bases between the germline ends. In nucleotides, the CDR3 is TGCGCCAGCAGCTCGTCGGTTAAGATGAACACTGAAGCTTTCTTT. Its translation: CASSSSVKMNTEAFF.

This clonotype showed up just a few times. V gene TRBV12-3 or TRBV12-4 combines with J gene TRBJ2-3; 8 bases map to TRBD1. After removal of 5 bases from V and 4 bases from J, the junction contained 5 bases not matched to a gene. The CDR3 spans 14 residues. CDR3 region: CASSRTGFSDTQYF. CDR3 sequence (DNA): TGTGCCAGCAGTCGGACAGGGTTCTCAGATACGCAGTATTTT.

This clonotype was seen a few times. The chain combines TRBV6-1 with TRBJ2-7; 9 nucleotides agree with TRBD1. V lost 2 bases, J lost 3 bases, and 5 bases stayed unmatched. The CDR3 runs 15 residues. Germline loops: CDR1 MNHNS, CDR2 SASEGT. CDR3 residues: CASSEWGQGIYEQYF. Written as DNA, the CDR3 is TGTGCCAGCAGTGAATGGGGACAGGGTATCTACGAGCAGTACTTC.

V is TRBV29-1 and J is TRBJ2-5; TRBD2 matches 10 bases. V lost 2 bases, J lost 2 bases, and 5 bases stayed unmatched. The CDR3 totals 15 residues. CDR1 is SQVTM and CDR2 is ANQGSEA in the germline V gene. CDR3 protein: CSVEPLAGTQETQYF. The CDR3 DNA is TGCAGCGTTGAACCACTAGCGGGGACGCAAGAGACCCAGTACTTC.